This T cell receptor beta chain originates from a study of preoperative IRX-2 immunotherapy in early breast cancer (dated by TCRdb to the late 2010s). Per the publication, the treatment or condition label means: preoperative locoregional IRX-2 cytokine immunotherapy. The samples were obtained from a phase Ib study in which preoperative, locoregional IRX-2 cytokine immunotherapy intended to prime immune responses was tested. Donors were patients with early-stage breast cancer who received IRX-2 before surgery. V loses 0 bases, J loses 2 bases, and the germline ends lie 15 bases apart. CDR1 is given as SGHRS and CDR2 as YFSETQ, both from the germline V gene. Including cysteine and phenylalanine, the CDR3 has 17 amino acids. CDR3 DNA is the only sequence kept; it has 51 bases, read in frame from the first base. The receptor library was made with the immunoSEQ multiplex PCR assay. TCRdb stores this immuneACCESS table with in-frame sequences only. Part of the clones is absent; in the studies checked, under half of the shortfall reflects unresolved V genes, and no reason is known for the rest. The sample table records about 23,000 clones; more than 80% of these occur just once. Roughly 9% of the sample belongs to the ten largest clones.

Comments on this clone: Which antigen it targets is not known. Base qualities are not recorded, but no much larger clone differs from it by a single base.

The origin of this receptor is a human donor with breast cancer. This chain joins TRBV5-1 to TRBJ1-3, with a weak D call of TRBD1 (5 bases match). Source: tumor tissue, taken after IRX-2 immunotherapy. The CDR3 protein: CASSLGRFRGTGNTIYF. The nucleotide sequence reads as follows: TGCGCCAGCAGCTTGGGGCGTTTCCGGGGGACTGGAAACACCATATATTTT.